This entry lists 17 T cell receptor beta chains sequenced from one sample in a study of human T cells and chemical hapten exposure. Each CDR3 protein gets one entry after TCRdb re-called the RACE reads with MiXCR. The data contain fewer than 45,000 distinct CDR3 sequences, around 3.8% of them singletons. The time point here: patch test 1, 2 weeks after DPC sensitization. Treatment indicated: therapeutic diphenylcyclopropenone sensitization with weekly scalp DPC. Unfractionated whole blood was the source from which total RNA was extracted. The source was whole blood, collected in connection with sensitization to the hapten diphenylcyclopropenone (DPC). These receptors all come from a man aged 50 or older with alopecia areata. Some clones in this sample may be carry-over from other donors' samples.

This clonotype was observed at least ten times. The genes are TRBV6-5 and TRBJ2-6, with D hard to call. CDR1 and CDR2 (germline): MNHEY, SVGAGI. CDR3 size: 16 residues. V shed 5 bases and J shed 0 bases, with 11 bases lying between them. The DNA for the CDR3 is TGTGCCAGCAGTGACGTTTTATCCTCTGGGGCCAACGTCCTGACTTTC. Its protein is CASSDVLSSGANVLTF.

This clonotype came up many times. The CDR3 spells CASSPGTNSGNTIYF. As DNA, the CDR3 is TGTGCCAGCAGCCCCGGGACAAACTCTGGAAACACCATATATTTT. J is TRBJ1-3 and V is TRBV7-6, with a tentative D call TRBD1 (6 bases). Trimming shortened V by 5 bases and J by 0 bases, and 11 bases separated the two germline ends. The CDR3 covers 15 residues. Germline loops: CDR1 SGHVS, CDR2 FNYEAQ.

This clonotype was observed many times. The rearrangement joins TRBV4-1 to TRBJ2-1; no reliable D call. The ends were cut back, 1 base at V and 9 bases at J, with 13 bases in the middle. The CDR3 is 14 residues long. Per germline, CDR1 MGHRA and CDR2 YSYEKL. The DNA of the CDR3 is TGCGCCAGCAGCCAAGTGAATAGATATGTTGAGCAGTTCTTC. Its protein is CASSQVNRYVEQFF.

This clonotype was picked up many times. V gene TRBV27 combines with J gene TRBJ2-6, with no clear D. V was pared by 5 bases and J by 0 bases, with 8 bases between. The CDR3 contains 15 residues. Germline V CDR1 and CDR2: MNHEY, SMNVEV (reference sequence). The CDR3 DNA follows: TGTGCCAGCAGTCCCGGTGGCTCTGGGGCCAACGTCCTGACTTTC. Its translation is CASSPGGSGANVLTF.

A word on this clonotype: A read error is possible here, since a much larger clone lies one base away. The genes are TRBV7-2 and TRBJ2-7; the match to TRBD1 covers 9 bases. Germline V gene sequence: CDR1 SGHTA, CDR2 FQGNSA. The trim removed 6 bases at V and 3 bases at J, leaving 6 bases unmatched. This CDR3 has 14 amino acids. CDR3 region: CASRPETGGYEQYF. The CDR3 nucleotides are TGTGCCAGCAGGCCCGAGACAGGGGGCTACGAGCAGTACTTC.

This clonotype was recorded many times. CDR3 residues: CASSRDSQETQYF. As DNA, the CDR3 is TGTGCCAGCAGTCGAGACAGTCAAGAGACCCAGTACTTC. The rearrangement joins TRBV12-3 or TRBV12-4 to TRBJ2-5; TRBD1 might be the D (5 bases). V lost 5 bases to trimming and J lost 2 bases, with 9 bases between them. The CDR3 contains 13 residues.

This clonotype was observed a few times. The genes are TRBV3-1 and TRBJ2-1; TRBD2 agrees at 8 bases. Germline assignment: CDR1 LGHDT and CDR2 YNNKEL (reference sequence). V was pared by 1 base and J by 5 bases, with 1 base of the junction left unmatched. The CDR3 covers 14 residues. The CDR3 sequence is CASSQAGGHNEQFF. CDR3 DNA: TGTGCCAGCAGCCAAGCGGGGGGGCACAATGAGCAGTTCTTC.

This clonotype was observed at least ten times. This chain joins TRBV2 and TRBJ1-5; D not resolved. V was cut by 1 base and J by 5 bases, with 3 bases left in between. The CDR3 is 12 amino acids. Germline V lookup: CDR1 SNHLY, CDR2 FYNNEI. The CDR3 DNA sequence: TGTGCCAGCAGTGAAGGATATCAGCCCCAGCATTTT. Protein: CASSEGYQPQHF.

This clonotype was counted ten times or more. The rearrangement uses TRBV5-4 and TRBJ2-7; D is uncertain. CDR1 SGHNT and CDR2 YYREEE come from the germline V gene (reference sequence). CDR3 length: 13 residues. V lost 3 bases and J 2 bases, leaving 9 bases between the germline ends. The CDR3 region is CASSSPRTYEQYF. CDR3 DNA sequence: TGTGCCAGCAGCTCCCCCAGGACCTACGAGCAGTACTTC.

As for this clonotype: One end of the junction does not line up with germline, which may come from a read error. V is TRBV5-1 and J is TRBJ2-6, with 8 positions matching TRBD1. Germline assignment: CDR1 SGHRS and CDR2 YFSETQ. CDR3 length: 19 amino acids. In nucleotides, the CDR3 is TGCGCCAGCATCTTGGAACGTCAGGGGGCCGGCTCTGGGGCCAACGTCCTGACTTTC. Amino acids: CASILERQGAGSGANVLTF.

The V gene is TRBV9, the J gene TRBJ2-2, with unresolved D. This CDR3 has 14 residues. From germline, CDR1 is SGDLS and CDR2 YYNGEE. V was trimmed by 3 bases and J by 2 bases, leaving 8 bases between them. The CDR3 coding sequence is TGTGCCAGCAGCGGTCTTGTTAACACCGGGGAGCTGTTTTTT. The encoded protein is CASSGLVNTGELFF.

This clonotype was seen at least ten times. V is TRBV15 and J is TRBJ1-4; D unclear. The CDR3 is 14 amino acids. Germline CDR1 reads LNHNV; CDR2 reads YYDKDF (reference sequence). V lost 5 bases and J 4 bases, leaving 11 bases between the germline ends. CDR3 in DNA: TGTGCCACCAGCCCAAGAGGCCTTAATGAAAAACTGTTTTTT. Its protein is CATSPRGLNEKLFF.

This clonotype was found many times. The CDR3 is CAWRQGNTEAFF. CDR3 DNA: TGTGCCTGGAGACAAGGGAACACTGAAGCTTTCTTT. V usage is TRBV30 and J usage is TRBJ1-1; D not resolved. Per germline, CDR1 GTSNPN and CDR2 SVGIG (reference sequence). This CDR3 contains 12 residues. V lost 3 bases to trimming and J lost 1 base, with 6 bases between them.

In its sample, this clonotype was seen many times. This CDR3 reads CASSPEGRAQYF. CDR3 nucleotide sequence: TGTGCCAGCAGCCCGGAGGGCCGGGCGCAGTATTTT. The V gene is TRBV12-3 or TRBV12-4, the J gene TRBJ2-3, with a possible D match to TRBD2 (6 bases). The CDR3 contains 12 residues. V was cut by 6 bases and J by 10 bases, with 14 bases left in between.

This clonotype came up many times. The chain uses TRBV6-2 or TRBV6-3 and TRBJ2-7, with D perhaps matching TRBD1 or TRBD2 (6 bases each). Trimming left V 8 bases short and J 5 bases short, with 13 bases between. The CDR3 consists of 12 residues. Germline-derived CDR1 and CDR2 are MNHEY and SVGEGT. The CDR3 nucleotides are TGTGCCAGCCAAACCGGGGGCAACGAGCAGTACTTC. The encoded protein is CASQTGGNEQYF.

There are many counts of this clonotype. The rearrangement joins TRBV6-2 or TRBV6-3 to TRBJ1-6; maybe TRBD1 (6 bases). CDR3 length: 15 residues. The V gene lost 7 bases and the J gene lost 10 bases, with 20 bases spanning the gap. Germline loops: CDR1 MNHEY, CDR2 SVGEGT. In DNA form, the CDR3 reads TGTGCCAGCACCGCCGGGGTGGCAGGGGAGTCACCCCTCCACTTT. Encoded protein: CASTAGVAGESPLHF.

This clonotype was seen many times. The chain recombines TRBV10-3 with TRBJ2-1; 9 bases map to TRBD2. Germline V gives CDR1 ENHRY, CDR2 SYGVKD. J was trimmed by 9 bases and V by 4 bases; bases with no gene match: 7. The CDR3 totals 14 residues. The CDR3 DNA follows: TGTGCCATCAGTGTGGGCGGGAGGGAAGCTGAGCAGTTCTTC. It yields the protein CAISVGGREAEQFF.